This TCR beta chain is from a study of beta chain features in type 1 diabetes. Naive, central memory, regulatory and stem cell-like memory cells within the CD4+ compartment were sorted using CD45RO/CCR7/CD25/CD127/CD95/CD27. Study outcomes and limitations: There was a moderate but significant shortening of TCRB CDR3s in all four CD4+ subsets of Type 1 diabetes patients. Sequencing used cDNA, and cells with high TCR expression could therefore be over-represented. VDJ junctions from type 1 diabetes patients carried fewer insertions and larger deletions.

The CDR3 length is 16 residues. The germline CDR1 and CDR2 sequences are LGHNA and YNFKEQ. V lost 2 bases to trimming and J lost 1 base; unmatched junction nucleotides: 6. This clone has just a few counts. Its specificity is unknown. Expressed TCRB transcripts were sequenced because the entire RNA isolate underwent reverse transcription. Only in-frame clones appear in the TCRdb table, and some are missing; sequencing was by immunoSEQ multiplex PCR. The sample consists of some 640,000 clones, over 12% of them appearing once. This receptor was taken from a man younger than 35 with type 1 diabetes. This chain joins TRBV4-2 and TRBJ2-7; 9 bases are shared with TRBD1. The sequenced sample consisted of naive CD4+ T cells from blood. This CDR3 reads CASSQLTGTGSYEQYF. The CDR3 DNA is TGTGCCAGCAGCCAACTTACCGGGACAGGGTCCTACGAGCAGTACTTC.